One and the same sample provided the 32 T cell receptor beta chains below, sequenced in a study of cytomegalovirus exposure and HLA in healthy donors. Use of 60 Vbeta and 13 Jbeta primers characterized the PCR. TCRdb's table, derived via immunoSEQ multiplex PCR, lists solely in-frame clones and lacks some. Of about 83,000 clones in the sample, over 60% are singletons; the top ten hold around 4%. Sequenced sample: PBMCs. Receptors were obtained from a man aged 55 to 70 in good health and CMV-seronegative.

CDR3 protein: CASSPDRRPTITGELFF. CDR3 DNA: TGTGCCAGCAGCCCCGACAGGAGACCAACGATCACCGGGGAGCTGTTTTTT. The J gene is TRBJ2-2, the V gene TRBV27; TRBD1 might be the D (6 bases). Germline V gene data show CDR1 as MNHEY and CDR2 as SMNVEV (reference sequence). The length of the CDR3 is 17 residues. V was shortened by 6 bases and J by 4 bases, with 21 bases between the two germline ends.

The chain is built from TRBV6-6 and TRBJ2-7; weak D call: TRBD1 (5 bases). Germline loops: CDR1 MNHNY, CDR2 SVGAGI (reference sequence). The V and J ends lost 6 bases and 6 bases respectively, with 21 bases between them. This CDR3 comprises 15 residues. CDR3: CASSHRSRVSVEQYF. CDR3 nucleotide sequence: TGTGCCAGCAGCCACCGGTCCAGGGTGTCGGTCGAGCAGTACTTC.

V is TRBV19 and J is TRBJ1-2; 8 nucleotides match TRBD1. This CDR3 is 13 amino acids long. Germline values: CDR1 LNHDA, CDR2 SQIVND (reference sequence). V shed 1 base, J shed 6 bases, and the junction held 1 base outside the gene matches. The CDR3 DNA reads TGTGCCAGTAGTATAGGGACAGGGAATGGCTACACCTTC. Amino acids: CASSIGTGNGYTF.

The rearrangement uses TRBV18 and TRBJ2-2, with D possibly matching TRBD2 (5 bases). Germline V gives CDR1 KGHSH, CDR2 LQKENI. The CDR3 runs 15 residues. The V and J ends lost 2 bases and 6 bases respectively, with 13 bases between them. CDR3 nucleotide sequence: TGTGCCAGCTCACCAGAACGGACTCCCTCCGGGGAGCTGTTTTTT. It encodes CASSPERTPSGELFF.

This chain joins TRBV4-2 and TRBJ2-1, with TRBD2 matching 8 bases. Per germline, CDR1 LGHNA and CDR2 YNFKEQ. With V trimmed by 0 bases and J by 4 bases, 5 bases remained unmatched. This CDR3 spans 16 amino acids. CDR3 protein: CASSQDKRGSYNEQFF. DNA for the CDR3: TGTGCCAGCAGCCAAGATAAGCGGGGGAGTTACAATGAGCAGTTCTTC.

In DNA, the CDR3 is TGTGCCTGGAGCCAGGGACTAGCGGGGGTTACGCAGTATTTT. This gives the protein CAWSQGLAGVTQYF. V gene TRBV30 combines with J gene TRBJ2-3; 14 nucleotides agree with TRBD2. Trimming at V came to 3 bases and at J to 8 bases, leaving 4 bases not matched to a gene. CDR1 is GTSNPN, CDR2 SVGIG, per germline (reference sequence). CDR3 length equals 14 residues. The variable domain in full, completed from reference TRBV30 and TRBJ2-3, reads SQTIHQWPATLVQPVGSPLSLECTVEGTSNPNLYWYRQAAGRGLQLLFYSVGIGQISSEVPQNLSASRPQDRQFILSSKKLLLSDSGFYLCAWSQGLAGVTQYFGPGTRLTVL.

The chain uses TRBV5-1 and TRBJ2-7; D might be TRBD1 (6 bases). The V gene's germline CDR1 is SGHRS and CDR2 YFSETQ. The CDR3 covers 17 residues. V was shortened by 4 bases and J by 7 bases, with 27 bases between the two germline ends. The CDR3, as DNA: TGCGCCAGCAGCCCCCGCTTCCTGACAGGACCCCTGGGAGAGCAGTACTTC. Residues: CASSPRFLTGPLGEQYF.

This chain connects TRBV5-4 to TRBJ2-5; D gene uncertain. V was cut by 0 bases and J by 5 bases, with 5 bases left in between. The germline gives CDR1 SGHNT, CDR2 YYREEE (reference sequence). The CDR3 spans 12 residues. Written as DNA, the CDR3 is TGTGCCAGCAGCTTGGTGGGCGAGACCCAGTACTTC. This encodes CASSLVGETQYF.

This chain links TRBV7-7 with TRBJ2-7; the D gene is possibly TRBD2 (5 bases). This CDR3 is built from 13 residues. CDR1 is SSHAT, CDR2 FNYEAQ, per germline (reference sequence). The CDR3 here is CALSRENAYEQYF. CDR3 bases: TGTGCTCTTTCTAGGGAGAACGCTTACGAGCAGTACTTC.

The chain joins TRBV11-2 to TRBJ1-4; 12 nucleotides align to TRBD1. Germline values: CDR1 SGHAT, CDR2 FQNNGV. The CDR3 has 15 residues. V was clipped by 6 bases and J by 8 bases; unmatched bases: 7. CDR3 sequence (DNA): TGTGCCAGCAGACCAGGGACAGGGGGCTTGGAAAAACTGTTTTTT. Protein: CASRPGTGGLEKLFF. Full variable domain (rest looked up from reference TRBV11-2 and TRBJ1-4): EAGVAQSPRYKIIEKRQSVAFWCNPISGHATLYWYQQILGQGPKLLIQFQNNGVVDDSQLPKDRFSAERLKGVDSTLKIQPAKLEDSAVYLCASRPGTGGLEKLFFGSGTQLSVL.

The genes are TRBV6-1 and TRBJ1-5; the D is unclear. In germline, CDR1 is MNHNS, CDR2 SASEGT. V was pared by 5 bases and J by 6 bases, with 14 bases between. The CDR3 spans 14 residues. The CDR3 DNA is TGTGCCAGCAGTTCGATAGCGGAGGCTCAGCCCCAGCATTTT. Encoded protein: CASSSIAEAQPQHF.

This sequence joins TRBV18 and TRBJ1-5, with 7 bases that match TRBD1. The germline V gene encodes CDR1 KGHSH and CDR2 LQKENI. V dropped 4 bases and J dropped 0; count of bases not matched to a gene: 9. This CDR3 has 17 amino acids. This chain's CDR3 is CASSRGKGQRSNQPQHF. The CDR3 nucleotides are TGTGCCAGCTCACGAGGGAAGGGACAGCGTAGCAATCAGCCCCAGCATTTT.

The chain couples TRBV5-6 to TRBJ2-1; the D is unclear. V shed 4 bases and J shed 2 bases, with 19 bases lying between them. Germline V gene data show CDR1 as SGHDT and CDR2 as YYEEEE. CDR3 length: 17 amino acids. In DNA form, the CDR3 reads TGTGCCAGCAGCGGCCACCAGCGAGGTACAACCTACAATGAGCAGTTCTTC. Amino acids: CASSGHQRGTTYNEQFF.

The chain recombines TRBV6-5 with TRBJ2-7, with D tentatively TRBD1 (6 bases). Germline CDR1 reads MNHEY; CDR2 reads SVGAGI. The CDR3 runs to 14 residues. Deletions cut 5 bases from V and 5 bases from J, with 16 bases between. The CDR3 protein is CASSEVPGADEQYF. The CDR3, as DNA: TGTGCCAGCAGTGAAGTTCCAGGGGCGGACGAGCAGTACTTC.

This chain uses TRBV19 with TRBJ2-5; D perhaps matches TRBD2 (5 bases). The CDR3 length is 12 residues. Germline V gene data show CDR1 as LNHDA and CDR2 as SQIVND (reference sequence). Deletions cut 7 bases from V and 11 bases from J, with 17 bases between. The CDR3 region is CASIGPSREQYF. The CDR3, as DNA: TGTGCCAGTATCGGCCCGTCTAGGGAGCAGTACTTC.

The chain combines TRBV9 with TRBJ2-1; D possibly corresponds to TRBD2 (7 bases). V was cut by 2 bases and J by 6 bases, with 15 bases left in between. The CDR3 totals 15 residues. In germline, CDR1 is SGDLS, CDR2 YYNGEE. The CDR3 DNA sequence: TGTGCCAGCAGCGTCACTAGCGACAGGTCCAATGAGCAGTTCTTC. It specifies CASSVTSDRSNEQFF.

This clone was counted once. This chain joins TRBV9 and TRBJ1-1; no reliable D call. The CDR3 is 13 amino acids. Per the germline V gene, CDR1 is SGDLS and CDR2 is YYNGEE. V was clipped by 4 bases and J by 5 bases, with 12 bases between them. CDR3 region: CASSPNPGTEAFF. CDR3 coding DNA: TGTGCCAGCAGCCCCAATCCGGGAACTGAAGCTTTCTTT.

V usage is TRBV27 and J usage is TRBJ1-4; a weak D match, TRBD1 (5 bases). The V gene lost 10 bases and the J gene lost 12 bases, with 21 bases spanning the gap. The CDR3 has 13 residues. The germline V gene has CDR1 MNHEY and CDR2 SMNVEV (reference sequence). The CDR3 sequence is CATGPGTSVELFF. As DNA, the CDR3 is TGTGCCACCGGTCCCGGGACTTCTGTGGAACTGTTTTTT. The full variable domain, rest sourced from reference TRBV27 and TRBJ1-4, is EAQVTQNPRYLITVTGKKLTVTCSQNMNHEYMSWYRQDPGLGLRQIYYSMNVEVTDKGDVPEGYKVSRKEKRNFPLILESPSPNQTSLYFCATGPGTSVELFFGSGTQLSVL.

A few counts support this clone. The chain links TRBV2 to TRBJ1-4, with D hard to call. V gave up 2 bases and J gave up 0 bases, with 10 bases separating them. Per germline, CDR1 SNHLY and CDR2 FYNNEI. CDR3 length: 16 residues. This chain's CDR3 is CASSERGSATNEKLFF. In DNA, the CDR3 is TGTGCCAGCAGTGAACGGGGATCCGCAACTAATGAAAAACTGTTTTTT.

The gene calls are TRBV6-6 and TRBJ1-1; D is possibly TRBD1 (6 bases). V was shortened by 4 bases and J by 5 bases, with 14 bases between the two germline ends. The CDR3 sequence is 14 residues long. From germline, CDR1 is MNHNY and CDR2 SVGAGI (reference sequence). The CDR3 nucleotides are TGTGCCAGCAGTTCCCCCGGGACACAAACTGAAGCTTTCTTT. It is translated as CASSSPGTQTEAFF.

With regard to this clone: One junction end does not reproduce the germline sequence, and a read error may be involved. The CDR3 sequence is CASSPSGLTDTQYF. CDR3 sequence (DNA): TGTGCTAGCAGCCCCTCCGGTTTGACAGATACGCAGTATTTT. The rearrangement joins TRBV7-7 to TRBJ2-3, with D uncertain. The CDR3 loop spans 14 amino acids. The germline gives CDR1 SSHAT, CDR2 FNYEAQ (reference sequence). Full variable domain (remainder filled in from reference TRBV7-7 and TRBJ2-3): GAGVSQSPRYKVTKRGQDVTLRCDPISSHATLYWYQQALGQGPEFLTYFNYEAQPDKSGLPSDRFSAERPEGSISTLTIQRTEQRDSAMYRCASSPSGLTDTQYFGPGTRLTVL.

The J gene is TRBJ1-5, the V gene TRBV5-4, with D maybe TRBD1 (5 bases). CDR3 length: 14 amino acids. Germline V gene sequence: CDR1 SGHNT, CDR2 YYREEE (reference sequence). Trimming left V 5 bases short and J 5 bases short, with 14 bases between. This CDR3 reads CASSLPGGHQPQHF. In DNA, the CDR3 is TGTGCCAGCAGTTTGCCGGGGGGTCATCAGCCCCAGCATTTT.

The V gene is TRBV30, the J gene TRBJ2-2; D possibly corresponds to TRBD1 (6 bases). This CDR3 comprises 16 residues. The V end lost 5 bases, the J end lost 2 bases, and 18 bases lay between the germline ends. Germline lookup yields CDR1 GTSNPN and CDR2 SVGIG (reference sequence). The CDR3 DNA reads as TGTGCCTGGCAGGGGCCGGGACGGTTTAACACCGGGGAGCTGTTTTTT. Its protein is CAWQGPGRFNTGELFF.

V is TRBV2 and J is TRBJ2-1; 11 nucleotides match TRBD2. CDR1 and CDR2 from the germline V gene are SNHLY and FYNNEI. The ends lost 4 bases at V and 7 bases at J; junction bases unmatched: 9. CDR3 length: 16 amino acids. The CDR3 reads CASSATLAGARNEQFF. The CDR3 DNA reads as TGTGCCAGCAGTGCTACACTAGCGGGGGCGAGGAATGAGCAGTTCTTC.

Here the CDR3 reads CASSVGGSQSSYEQYF. The CDR3 coding sequence is TGTGCCAGCAGCGTAGGCGGCAGCCAGAGCTCCTACGAGCAGTACTTC. This chain uses TRBV9 with TRBJ2-5, with unresolved D. The J call could be wrong; TRBJ2-7 is a better fit for the DNA end. This CDR3 has 16 residues. CDR1 and CDR2 from the germline V gene are SGDLS and YYNGEE.

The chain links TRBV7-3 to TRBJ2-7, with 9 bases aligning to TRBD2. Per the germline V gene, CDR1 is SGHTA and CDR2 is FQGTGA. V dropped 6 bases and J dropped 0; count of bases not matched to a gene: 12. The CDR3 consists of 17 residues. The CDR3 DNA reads TGTGCCAGCAGTCGTGGCGGGGGGGCCTCCCTCTCCTACGAGCAGTACTTC. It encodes CASSRGGGASLSYEQYF.

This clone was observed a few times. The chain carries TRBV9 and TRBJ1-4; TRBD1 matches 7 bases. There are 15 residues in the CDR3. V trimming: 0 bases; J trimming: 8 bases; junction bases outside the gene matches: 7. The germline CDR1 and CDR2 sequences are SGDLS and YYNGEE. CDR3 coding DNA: TGTGCCAGCAGCGTAGGAGACAGGGTAGACGAAAAACTGTTTTTT. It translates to CASSVGDRVDEKLFF.

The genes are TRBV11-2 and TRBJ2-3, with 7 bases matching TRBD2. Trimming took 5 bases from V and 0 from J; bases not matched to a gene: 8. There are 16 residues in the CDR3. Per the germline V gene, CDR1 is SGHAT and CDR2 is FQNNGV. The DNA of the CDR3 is TGTGCCAGCAGCCCGGGGCGGGGGACTAGCACAGATACGCAGTATTTT. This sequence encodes CASSPGRGTSTDTQYF.

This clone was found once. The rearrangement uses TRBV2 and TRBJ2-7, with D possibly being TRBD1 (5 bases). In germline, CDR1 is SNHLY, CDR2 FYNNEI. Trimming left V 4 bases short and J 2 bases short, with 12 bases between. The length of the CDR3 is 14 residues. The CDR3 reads CASSGTGFPYEQYF. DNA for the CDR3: TGTGCCAGCAGTGGCACAGGTTTCCCCTACGAGCAGTACTTC.

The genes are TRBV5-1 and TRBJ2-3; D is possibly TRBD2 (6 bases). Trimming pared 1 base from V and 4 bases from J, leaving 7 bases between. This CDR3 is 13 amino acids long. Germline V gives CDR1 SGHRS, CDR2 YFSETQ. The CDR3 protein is CASSLSGADTQYF. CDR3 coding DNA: TGCGCCAGCAGCTTGTCGGGGGCAGATACGCAGTATTTT.

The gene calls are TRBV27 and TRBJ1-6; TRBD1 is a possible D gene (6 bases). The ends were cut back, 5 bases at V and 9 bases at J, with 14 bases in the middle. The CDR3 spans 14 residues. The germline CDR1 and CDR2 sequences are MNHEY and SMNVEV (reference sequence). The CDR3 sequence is CASSAYRDTSPLHF. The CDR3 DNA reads TGTGCCAGCAGTGCTTACAGGGACACTTCACCCCTCCACTTT.

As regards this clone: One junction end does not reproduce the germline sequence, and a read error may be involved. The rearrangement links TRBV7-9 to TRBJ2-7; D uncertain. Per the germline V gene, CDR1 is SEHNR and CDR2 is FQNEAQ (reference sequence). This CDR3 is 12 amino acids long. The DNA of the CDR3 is TGTTCCAGCAGCTCGCTAGATCTCGAGCAGTACTTC. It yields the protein CSSSSLDLEQYF.